These 12 T cell receptor beta chains were sequenced from one sample in a study of blood T cell repertoires in COVID-19. Repertoires were generated with immunoSEQ multiplex PCR, while TCRdb's copy carries only in-frame clones and drops some. The sample includes 140,000 to 150,000 clones, about nine tenths of them seen just once. The material sequenced was PBMCs or T cells enriched from blood (not recorded which). The receptors were gathered from a man between 60 and 75 years old who had recovered from COVID-19.

V and J are TRBV5-5 and TRBJ2-7; D might be TRBD2 (7 bases). V lost 0 bases and J lost 2, with 12 bases in between. The germline gives CDR1 SGHKS, CDR2 YYEKEE (reference sequence). This CDR3 is built from 15 residues. This CDR3 reads CASSLAGGATYEQYF. CDR3 in DNA: TGTGCCAGCAGCTTGGCTGGGGGGGCCACCTACGAGCAGTACTTC.

The V call is TRBV7-8, the J call TRBJ1-3; a possible D gene is TRBD1 (6 bases). The V gene's germline CDR1 is SGHVS and CDR2 FQNEAQ. This CDR3 comprises 15 residues. V lost 3 bases and J lost 2, with 11 bases in between. CDR3: CASSFQGLAGNTIYF. CDR3 nucleotides: TGTGCCAGCAGCTTCCAGGGGTTAGCTGGAAACACCATATATTTT.

The rearrangement joins TRBV23-1 to TRBJ2-7; 12 bases are shared with TRBD1. TRBV23-1 has ORF status, its function being uncertain. The CDR3 length is 15 residues. V shed 1 base, J shed 3 bases, and the junction held 1 base outside the gene matches. CDR3 amino acids: CASSQWDRGLYEQYF. CDR3 DNA: TGCGCCAGCAGTCAATGGGACAGGGGGCTCTACGAGCAGTACTTC.

This clone showed up just once. This sequence joins TRBV28 and TRBJ2-7; TRBD1 agrees at 7 bases. The ends lost 5 bases at V and 3 bases at J; junction bases unmatched: 10. The CDR3 sequence is 15 residues long. Germline V gene sequence: CDR1 MDHEN, CDR2 SYDVKM. The DNA of the CDR3 is TGTGCCAGCAGTGCCCGGGACAGAAAAGTCTACGAGCAGTACTTC. Translating it yields CASSARDRKVYEQYF. The whole variable domain, filled in from reference TRBV28 and TRBJ2-7, reads DVKVTQSSRYLVKRTGEKVFLECVQDMDHENMFWYRQDPGLGLRLIYFSYDVKMKEKGDIPEGYSVSREKKERFSLILESASTNQTSMYLCASSARDRKVYEQYFGPGTRLTVT.

CDR3: CASSPWAGPEAFF. The CDR3 DNA sequence: TGTGCCAGCTCTCCCTGGGCAGGGCCTGAAGCTTTCTTT. This chain links TRBV6-5 with TRBJ1-1, with D possibly TRBD1 on 5 matching bases. The CDR3 is 13 residues long. Germline CDR1 is MNHEY and CDR2 is SVGAGI. Trimming pared 8 bases from V and 6 bases from J, leaving 16 bases between.

DNA of the CDR3: TGTGCCAGCTCATCTAAGGACAGTCTTAGCTCCTACGAGCAGTACTTC. Translating it yields CASSSKDSLSSYEQYF. The chain uses TRBV18 and TRBJ2-7, with D perhaps TRBD1 (6 bases). V lost 5 bases and J 0 bases, leaving 17 bases between the germline ends. Per germline, CDR1 KGHSH and CDR2 LQKENI. This CDR3 is built from 16 residues. Based on the CDR3 plus reference TRBV18 and TRBJ2-7, the full variable domain is NAGVMQNPRHLVRRRGQEARLRCSPMKGHSHVYWYRQLPEEGLKFMVYLQKENIIDESGMPKERFSAEFPKEGPSILRIQQVVRGDSAAYFCASSSKDSLSSYEQYFGPGTRLTVT.

The rearrangement links TRBV28 to TRBJ2-2, with TRBD1 as a possible D gene (6 bases). Germline values: CDR1 MDHEN, CDR2 SYDVKM. CDR3 length: 12 residues. CDR3 coding DNA: TGTGCACTGGGGGCCAACACCGGGGAGCTGTTTTTT. Protein product: CALGANTGELFF.

This sequence joins TRBV7-6 and TRBJ2-1, with TRBD1 matching 9 bases. J was trimmed by 8 bases and V by 5 bases; bases with no gene match: 10. Per germline, CDR1 SGHVS and CDR2 FNYEAQ. The CDR3 runs to 15 residues. DNA for the CDR3: TGTGCCAGCAGCCGGGGACAGGGAATATGGGATGAGCAGTTCTTC. Residues: CASSRGQGIWDEQFF.

This clone was seen only once. V is TRBV4-1 and J is TRBJ1-5; possible D gene TRBD1, 5 bases. The CDR3 is 15 amino acids. Germline V gene lookup returns CDR1 MGHRA and CDR2 YSYEKL. Trimming shortened V by 9 bases and J by 6 bases, and 21 bases separated the two germline ends. This chain's CDR3 is CASNPGPGGSQPQHF. The CDR3 DNA follows: TGCGCCAGTAACCCAGGGCCCGGGGGGAGTCAGCCCCAGCATTTT.

The chain employs TRBV5-1 and TRBJ2-3; 10 positions agree with TRBD2. The length of the CDR3 is 17 residues. V gave up 0 bases and J gave up 3 bases; unmatched junction bases: 7. Germline CDR1 is SGHRS and CDR2 is YFSETQ. CDR3 in DNA: TGCGCCAGCAGCTTGGGGGGGAAACTAGCGGGGACAGATACGCAGTATTTT. It codes for CASSLGGKLAGTDTQYF.

V is TRBV6-5 and J is TRBJ2-7, with D maybe TRBD1 (5 bases). In germline, CDR1 is MNHEY, CDR2 SVGAGI. Trimming left V 0 bases short and J 3 bases short, with 9 bases between. This CDR3 is built from 14 residues. CDR3 nucleotide sequence: TGTGCCAGCAGTTACTCGAGACAGCACTACGAGCAGTACTTC. Protein product: CASSYSRQHYEQYF.

The chain uses TRBV14 and TRBJ2-3, with 11 bases fitting TRBD2. The CDR3 extends over 15 amino acids. Unmatched junction bases numbered 4, after V lost 4 bases and J lost 4 bases. Germline V CDR1 and CDR2: SGHDN, FVKESK. The CDR3 DNA follows: TGTGCCAGCAGCCGTACTAGCGGGAGCGCAGATACGCAGTATTTT. Encoded protein: CASSRTSGSADTQYF. Looking up the rest from reference TRBV14 and TRBJ2-3 gives the full variable domain: EAGVTQFPSHSVIEKGQTVTLRCDPISGHDNLYWYRRVMGKEIKFLLHFVKESKQDESGMPNNRFLAERTGGTYSTLKVQPAELEDSGVYFCASSRTSGSADTQYFGPGTRLTVL.